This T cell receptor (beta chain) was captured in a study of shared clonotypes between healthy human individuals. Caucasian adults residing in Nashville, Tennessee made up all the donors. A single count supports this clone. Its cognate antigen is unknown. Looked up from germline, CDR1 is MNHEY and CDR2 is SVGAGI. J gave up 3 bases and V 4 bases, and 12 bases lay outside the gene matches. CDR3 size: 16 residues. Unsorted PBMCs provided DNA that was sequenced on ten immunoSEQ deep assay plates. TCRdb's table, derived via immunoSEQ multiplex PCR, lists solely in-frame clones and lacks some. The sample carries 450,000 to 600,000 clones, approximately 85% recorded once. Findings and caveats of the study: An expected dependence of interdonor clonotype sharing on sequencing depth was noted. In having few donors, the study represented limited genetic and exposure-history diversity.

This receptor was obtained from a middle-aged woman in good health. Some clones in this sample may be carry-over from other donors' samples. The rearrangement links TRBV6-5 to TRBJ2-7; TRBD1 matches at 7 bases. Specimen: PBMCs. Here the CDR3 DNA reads TGTGCCAGCAGTTCAACAGAGGACAGGTGGAACTACGAGCAGTACTTC. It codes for CASSSTEDRWNYEQYF.